The clone carrying this T cell receptor beta chain was observed once. Recruited during active infection, patients (from Seattle) were subsequently followed longitudinally. This entry is derived from a study of blood T cell repertoires in COVID-19. Study information: Spain, Italy and the United States supplied samples that represented acute and convalescent COVID-19. In each case, the material was cDNA or gDNA derived from T cells, B-cell-depleted T cells, or PBMCs.

Assay: immunoSEQ multiplex PCR; the TCRdb copy retains only in-frame clones and omits some. This sample carries 250,000 to 300,000 clones, 65% to 90% of them seen once, and the ten largest clones take about an eighth. The germline CDR1 and CDR2 sequences are WNHNN and SYGVQD (reference sequence). There are 14 residues in the CDR3. V dropped 3 bases and J dropped 2; count of bases not matched to a gene: 3. Source material: peripheral blood. The chain uses TRBV10-1 and TRBJ2-7, with TRBD1 matching over 8 bases. This receptor was identified in a woman aged 65 to 85 with COVID-19, enrolled during active disease. The CDR3 sequence: CASSDGTGPYEQYF. In DNA, the CDR3 is TGCGCCAGCAGTGACGGGACAGGCCCCTACGAGCAGTACTTC.